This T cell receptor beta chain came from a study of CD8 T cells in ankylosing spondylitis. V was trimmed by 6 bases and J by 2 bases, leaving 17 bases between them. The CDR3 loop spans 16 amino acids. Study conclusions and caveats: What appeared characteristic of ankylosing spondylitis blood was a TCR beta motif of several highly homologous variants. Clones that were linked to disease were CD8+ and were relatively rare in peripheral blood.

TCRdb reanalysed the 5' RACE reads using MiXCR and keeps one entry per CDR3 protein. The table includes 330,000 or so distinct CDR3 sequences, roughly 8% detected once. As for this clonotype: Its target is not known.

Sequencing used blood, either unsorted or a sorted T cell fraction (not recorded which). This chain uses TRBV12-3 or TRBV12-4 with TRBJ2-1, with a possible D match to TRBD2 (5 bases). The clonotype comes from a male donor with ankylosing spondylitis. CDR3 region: CASSPFPGIPYNEQFF. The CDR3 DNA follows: TGTGCCAGCAGCCCGTTCCCGGGAATACCCTACAATGAGCAGTTCTTC.